The sequence of this TCR beta chain was determined in a study of blood T cells in healthy people across ages. Each sample yielded at least 7 million isolated PBMCs. Whole-study findings and limits: Long-lived donors carried more naive CD4+ cells and greater diversity than aged donors.

V lost 4 bases, J lost 1 base, and 13 bases lay in between. CDR1 and CDR2 (germline): DFQATT, SNEGSKA (reference sequence). CDR3 length: 15 residues. Sample-barcoded 5' priming and a J-beta primer mix drove a second PCR of 7 to 11 cycles. Every cDNA molecule bore a tag from a template-switch adaptor containing 12 random nucleotides. Every sample returned 3 million or more CDR3-containing paired-end reads. TCRdb independently ran MiXCR on the 5' RACE reads; one entry per CDR3 protein. The sample yields about 670,000 distinct CDR3 sequences, less than 45% seen once. Comment on this clonotype: Its antigen is unknown.

The chain recombines TRBV20-1 with TRBJ2-2; TRBD2 is a possible D gene (6 bases). Sequenced input: blood. This TCR came from a man older than 75 in good health. The CDR3 loop is CSATRTTMNTGELFF. Written as DNA, the CDR3 is TGCAGTGCTACCCGGACTACAATGAACACCGGGGAGCTGTTTTTT.